A selection of T cell receptor beta chains follows, all from one sample in a study of shared clonotypes between healthy human individuals. Here immunoSEQ multiplex PCR was the method, and the copy in TCRdb shows in-frame clones only, minus some. The table has some 690,000 clones, about 90% seen once. The specimen was memory CD8+ T cells from PBMCs. These receptor sequences come from a man younger than 35 in good health. Some clones in this sample may be carry-over from other donors' samples. CDR3s include the opening cysteine and the closing phenylalanine or tryptophan. The D gene is left open where the match is weak. A clone size is listed for some rows: how often the clone was seen (once, few, many), or a class if it is expanded.

clone size	V gene	D gene	J gene	CDR3 DNA	CDR3 protein
.	TRBV19	.	TRBJ1-5	TGTGCCAGTAGTATAGGTGTCATCAATAGCAATCAGCCCCAGCATTTT	CASSIGVINSNQPQHF
few	TRBV6-7	.	TRBJ1-5	TGTGCCAGCAGTTATCCCGGTCGACCTGGGGATCAGCCCCAGCATTTT	CASSYPGRPGDQPQHF
once	TRBV7-9	.	TRBJ1-1	TGTGCCAGCATGCTGAACACTGAAGCTTTCTTT	CASMLNTEAFF
.	TRBV27	.	TRBJ2-3	TGTGCCAGCAGTCTCCGGGGCGAGGGCACGCAGTATTTT	CASSLRGEGTQYF
.	TRBV7-6	TRBD2	TRBJ2-3	TGTGCCAGCAGCTTAGCGCTGTGGACTAGCGGGAGTGGTGATACGCAGTATTTT	CASSLALWTSGSGDTQYF
.	TRBV9	TRBD1	TRBJ2-7	TGTGCCAGCAGCGTCGGGACAGGGGGAGGTTTAGAGCAGTACTTC	CASSVGTGGGLEQYF
.	TRBV9	TRBD1	TRBJ2-5	TGTGCCAGCAGCGTAACGACAGGGGGCTACGAGACCCAGTACTTC	CASSVTTGGYETQYF
.	TRBV4-3	.	TRBJ1-3	TGCGCCAGCAGCCAAGAGACGCGGGACTCTGGAAACACCATATATTTT	CASSQETRDSGNTIYF
few	TRBV9	TRBD2	TRBJ2-5	TGTGCCAGCAGCGACCCCTCTTCCGGGACTAGCGGGAGATGGGAGACCCAGTACTTC	CASSDPSSGTSGRWETQYF
.	TRBV5-8	TRBD2	TRBJ2-7	TGTGCCAGCAGCTTGTTCTCCACTAGCGGGAGGGCAGTACACGAGCAGTACTTC	CASSLFSTSGRAVHEQYF
.	TRBV5-1	TRBD1	TRBJ2-5	TGCGCCAGCAGCCATAGGACAGGGATCCCCCAAGAGACCCAGTACTTC	CASSHRTGIPQETQYF
few	TRBV9	.	TRBJ1-2	TGTGCCAGCAGCGTAGAGGGGGGTTTGATAAGCTATGGCTACACCTTC	CASSVEGGLISYGYTF
.	TRBV4-3	.	TRBJ2-2	TGCGCCAGCAGCCAAGATCGGGGGCAAGCTTCTGGTGGGGAGCTGTTTTTT	CASSQDRGQASGGELFF
.	TRBV4-1	.	TRBJ1-3	TGCGCCAGCAGGGTACCGGGACACGGATCGGGAAACACCATATATTTT	CASRVPGHGSGNTIYF
.	TRBV5-4	TRBD1	TRBJ2-2	TGTGCCAGCAGCTTGGAAACAGGGGGCACCGGGGAGCTGTTTTTT	CASSLETGGTGELFF
.	TRBV9	.	TRBJ1-4	TGTGCCAGCAGCCCGATGGATATCGGGCCTGAAAAACTGTTTTTT	CASSPMDIGPEKLFF
.	TRBV25-1	.	TRBJ1-5	TGTGCCAGCAGTGGGCTTAATCAGCCCCAGCATTTT	CASSGLNQPQHF
.	TRBV4-3	.	TRBJ2-7	TGCGCCAGCAGCCGGCTATCCCCCTTTGGGGTCCCGGCCAGCTCCTACGAGCAGTACTTC	CASSRLSPFGVPASSYEQYF
.	TRBV5-4	.	TRBJ1-2	TGTGCCAGCAGCTTAAAGGGGACTCCGAACCACTATGGCTACACCTTC	CASSLKGTPNHYGYTF
once	TRBV7-2	TRBD2	TRBJ2-7	TGTGCCAGCAGCTCCCGGGCGGGAGTCTACGAGCAGTACTTC	CASSSRAGVYEQYF
.	TRBV7-9	.	TRBJ1-1	TGTGCCAGCAGCTCACCGGGACACCAGAACACTGAAGCTTTCTTT	CASSSPGHQNTEAFF
.	TRBV2	TRBD2	TRBJ2-2	TGTGCCAGCAGTGATACTAGCGGGATGTCCCACGGGGAGCTGTTTTTT	CASSDTSGMSHGELFF
.	TRBV29-1	.	TRBJ1-2	TGCGTACTAGAGGACCCGGGGAGTGACTATGGCTACACCTTC	CVLEDPGSDYGYTF
.	TRBV27	.	TRBJ2-7	TGTGCCAGCGGGCCGAGGGAGCAGTACTTC	CASGPREQYF
.	TRBV28	.	TRBJ1-5	TGTGCCAGCAGTTTATTGAGAGACATCAATCAGCCCCAGCATTTT	CASSLLRDINQPQHF
.	TRBV4-3	.	TRBJ1-1	TGCGCCAGCAGCTCCCAGACGGGGGGGCACACTGAAGCTTTCTTT	CASSSQTGGHTEAFF